Below are 10 T cell receptor beta chains sequenced from a single sample in a study of tissue T cells after allogeneic stem cell transplantation. Using immunoSEQ multiplex PCR, the repertoire was profiled, and TCRdb retains in-frame clones only, with some absent. The sample has about 3,900 clones; just under 75% are singletons. The specimen was left colon tissue, collected at autopsy. The receptor source for this set is a woman aged 18 to 55 with breast cancer.

This sequence joins TRBV5-1 and TRBJ2-1, with a weak D call TRBD1 (8 bases). CDR3 length equals 15 residues. Trimming removed 4 bases at V and 3 bases at J, with 14 bases between. Germline V gives CDR1 SGHRS, CDR2 YFSETQ. CDR3 nucleotides: TGCGCCAGCAGCGGACAGGGAGGGGTCTACAATGAGCAGTTCTTC. As protein: CASSGQGGVYNEQFF.

The chain's CDR3 is CASSGPGHRNGYTF. The CDR3 coding sequence is TGTGCCAGCAGTGGCCCGGGACACCGTAATGGCTACACCTTC. The rearrangement links TRBV28 to TRBJ1-2; a weak D match, TRBD1 (6 bases). Germline CDR1 MDHEN, CDR2 SYDVKM. The CDR3 loop spans 14 amino acids. The V end was cut by 5 bases, the J end by 6 bases, with 16 bases between.

CDR3 residues: CSVVTRGQDTEAFF. As DNA, the CDR3 is TGCAGCGTTGTAACCCGGGGTCAGGACACTGAAGCTTTCTTT. This chain uses TRBV29-1 with TRBJ1-1; D uncertain. Germline V gene data show CDR1 as SQVTM and CDR2 as ANQGSEA. V dropped 4 bases and J dropped 3 bases, with 15 bases sitting between them. This CDR3 contains 14 residues.

As concerns this clone: The junction departs from the called germline gene at one end, perhaps through a read error. V is TRBV18 and J is TRBJ2-5, with D unclear. Germline V gene lookup returns CDR1 KGHSH and CDR2 LQKENI. The CDR3 is 13 residues long. The CDR3: CASSPADQETQYF. Written as DNA, the CDR3 is TGTGCCAGCTCTCCTGCGGACCAGGAGACCCAGTACTTC.

This rearrangement joins TRBV6-5 to TRBJ1-5; the D gene is possibly TRBD1 (5 bases). CDR1 and CDR2 (germline): MNHEY, SVGAGI. Between the trimmed V and J ends, which lost 0 bases and 5 bases, there was a span of 14 bases. The CDR3 has 16 amino acids. The chain's CDR3 is CASSYSWAGSHQPQHF. The CDR3 region has the DNA TGTGCCAGCAGTTACTCGTGGGCAGGGTCGCATCAGCCCCAGCATTTT.

In its sample, this clone was seen a few times. CDR3 nucleotide sequence: TGTGCCAGCAGCCCGATGGGACAGGGCCAGCAGTACTTC. Protein product: CASSPMGQGQQYF. The rearrangement uses TRBV6-5 and TRBJ2-7; TRBD1 aligns across 9 bases. Germline V gene data show CDR1 as MNHEY and CDR2 as SVGAGI. J lost 8 bases, V lost 6 bases, and 8 bases had no gene match. CDR3 size: 13 residues.

The V and J genes are TRBV30 and TRBJ1-2, with D possibly TRBD1 on 5 matching bases. Per the germline V gene, CDR1 is GTSNPN and CDR2 is SVGIG (reference sequence). Trimming took off 0 bases at V and 2 bases at J, with 10 bases between the two ends. This CDR3 is built from 14 residues. The DNA of the CDR3 is TGTGCCTGGAGTGTACTTGGGGCCAACTATGGCTACACCTTC. It codes for CAWSVLGANYGYTF. The whole variable domain, remainder taken from reference TRBV30 and TRBJ1-2, is SQTIHQWPATLVQPVGSPLSLECTVEGTSNPNLYWYRQAAGRGLQLLFYSVGIGQISSEVPQNLSASRPQDRQFILSSKKLLLSDSGFYLCAWSVLGANYGYTFGSGTRLTVV.

J is TRBJ2-3 and V is TRBV7-9; 7 nucleotides match TRBD2. Germline assignment: CDR1 SEHNR and CDR2 FQNEAQ (reference sequence). CDR3 length: 17 amino acids. With V trimmed by 4 bases and J by 0 bases, 10 bases remained unmatched. DNA for the CDR3: TGTGCCAGCAGCTCAGCATCGGGCGGGAGAAGCACAGATACGCAGTATTTT. This gives the protein CASSSASGGRSTDTQYF.

The chain employs TRBV6-2 or TRBV6-3 and TRBJ2-3; unclear D gene. V dropped 5 bases and J dropped 6 bases, with 6 bases sitting between them. This CDR3 region has 11 residues. Germline V lookup: CDR1 MNHEY, CDR2 SVGEGT. The CDR3 coding sequence is TGTGCCAGCAGTCAATCGGATACGCAGTATTTT. Protein sequence: CASSQSDTQYF.

In this sample, this clone turned up a few times. CDR3 nucleotide sequence: TGTGCCAGCATTCTGGGAGGGGGAAACACTGAAGCTTTCTTT. It codes for CASILGGGNTEAFF. V is TRBV6-5 and J is TRBJ1-1, with a tentative D call TRBD1 (6 bases). Germline V lookup: CDR1 MNHEY, CDR2 SVGAGI. With 7 bases removed from V and 2 bases from J, the gap between germline ends came to 14 bases. The CDR3 is 14 amino acids.